This TCR beta chain was captured in a study of graft-versus-host responses after intestinal transplantation. Findings and limits, study-wide: Patients who carried graft-donor T cell macrochimerism also had high graft-versus-host to host-versus-graft clonal ratios in their allografts.

Only in-frame clones appear in the TCRdb table, and some are missing; sequencing was by immunoSEQ multiplex PCR. Seen here are 2,000 to 2,500 clones, over 70% observed once, and the top ten hold 7.5% to 10%. Per the germline V gene, CDR1 is SGHDN and CDR2 is FVKESK. The V gene end was trimmed by 4 bases and the J gene end by 0 bases; junction bases not matched to a gene: 6. CDR3 length equals 16 residues. Intraepithelial plus lamina propria lymphocytes were released by processing graft tissue. In its sample, this clone was seen once. What it binds is unknown. This sequence originates from a human patient who received an intestinal transplant, so some T cells may come from the graft donor. The sequencing used ileum tissue, collected 18 days after transplant. The rearrangement joins TRBV14 to TRBJ2-1; 7 nucleotides line up with TRBD2. The CDR3 sequence is CASSLLAESSYNEQFF. The CDR3 coding sequence is TGTGCCAGCAGCCTCCTAGCGGAGAGCTCCTACAATGAGCAGTTCTTC.